This entry lists 21 T cell receptor beta chains sequenced from one sample in a study of T cells in narcolepsy. Profiling relied on immunoSEQ multiplex PCR, and the TCRdb table lists in-frame clones only, not all of them. The sample shows tens of thousands of clones, around 74% of them seen only once. Source material: memory (CD45RA-) CD4+ T cells from blood. The source of these receptors is a human donor in good health.

This clone came up a few times. The rearrangement joins TRBV7-2 to TRBJ2-2; TRBD1 matches 8 bases. V dropped 3 bases and J dropped 4; count of bases not matched to a gene: 4. Germline loops: CDR1 SGHTA, CDR2 FQGNSA. The CDR3 is 15 residues long. CDR3 sequence (DNA): TGTGCCAGCAGCTTCGGGACAGGAATCACCGGGGAGCTGTTTTTT. It specifies CASSFGTGITGELFF.

The chain employs TRBV5-4 and TRBJ2-5; TRBD2 might be the D (6 bases). The J call could be wrong; TRBJ2-7 is a better fit for the DNA end. Germline CDR1 reads SGHNT; CDR2 reads YYREEE (reference sequence). This CDR3 region has 14 residues. CDR3 sequence reads: CASSLAGARYEQYF. The CDR3 bases are TGTGCCAGCAGCTTGGCGGGAGCCAGATACGAGCAGTACTTC.

The chain employs TRBV19 and TRBJ1-1; D uncertain. This CDR3 is 15 amino acids long. Germline CDR1 and CDR2: LNHDA and SQIVND (reference sequence). The germline V and J ends were trimmed by 3 bases and 1 base, with 12 bases remaining between them. CDR3 protein: CASSIQSAPNTEAFF. The CDR3 DNA follows: TGTGCCAGTAGTATTCAGTCGGCTCCGAACACTGAAGCTTTCTTT.

The chain carries TRBV28 and TRBJ1-3; D not certain. The V end was cut by 7 bases, the J end by 4 bases, with 5 bases between. The CDR3 contains 11 residues. Germline V gene data show CDR1 as MDHEN and CDR2 as SYDVKM. The CDR3 spells CASKRGNTIYF. DNA of the CDR3: TGTGCCAGCAAGAGAGGAAACACCATATATTTT.

The chain has TRBV6-1 and TRBJ1-1; no definite D call. The germline V and J ends were trimmed by 6 bases and 0 bases, with 5 bases remaining between them. Germline V lookup: CDR1 MNHNS, CDR2 SASEGT. The CDR3 spans 12 residues. The CDR3 DNA follows: TGTGCCAGCAGCCAAATGAACACTGAAGCTTTCTTT. This codes for CASSQMNTEAFF.

V usage is TRBV7-3 and J usage is TRBJ2-3, with D perhaps matching TRBD2 (6 bases). The CDR3 is made up of 15 amino acids. V gave up 5 bases and J gave up 1 base, with 13 bases separating them. Germline CDR1 and CDR2: SGHTA and FQGTGA. The CDR3 DNA is TGTGCCAGCAGCCCACTACCGGGAGGCACAGATACGCAGTATTTT. Amino acids: CASSPLPGGTDTQYF.

This clone appeared a single time. V is TRBV18 and J is TRBJ1-6; maybe TRBD1 (5 bases). Germline assignment: CDR1 KGHSH and CDR2 LQKENI. The CDR3 is made up of 15 amino acids. Trimming stripped 5 bases from V and 10 bases from J, with 18 bases between. The CDR3 sequence: CASSITGRLESPLHF. In nucleotides, the CDR3 is TGTGCCAGCTCAATAACGGGACGTCTGGAGTCACCCCTCCACTTT. Together with reference TRBV18 and TRBJ1-6, the CDR3 gives the full variable domain: NAGVMQNPRHLVRRRGQEARLRCSPMKGHSHVYWYRQLPEEGLKFMVYLQKENIIDESGMPKERFSAEFPKEGPSILRIQQVVRGDSAAYFCASSITGRLESPLHFGNGTRLTVT.

CDR3 coding DNA: TGTGCCGGGGGACGAGTAGGCGAGCAGTACTTC. Translating it yields CAGGRVGEQYF. The chain uses TRBV6-1 and TRBJ2-7; D tentatively reads TRBD1 or TRBD2 (5 bases each). V was trimmed by 11 bases and J by 6 bases, leaving 14 bases between them. The CDR3 covers 11 residues. Germline loops: CDR1 MNHNS, CDR2 SASEGT.

With regard to this clone: Other nucleotide sequences from this sample produce the same CDR3. The gene calls are TRBV5-5 and TRBJ2-7, with D hard to call. V lost 3 bases and J 0 bases, leaving 10 bases between the germline ends. This CDR3 contains 14 residues. CDR1 and CDR2 from the germline V gene are SGHKS and YYEKEE (reference sequence). The CDR3: CASSSRLNSYEQYF. CDR3 nucleotide sequence: TGTGCCAGCAGCTCCCGACTGAACTCCTACGAGCAGTACTTC.

The chain combines TRBV6-1 with TRBJ2-7, with a weak D call TRBD2 (5 bases). V lost 8 bases and J 0 bases, leaving 11 bases between the germline ends. Looked up from germline, CDR1 is MNHNS and CDR2 is SASEGT. This CDR3 comprises 13 residues. The CDR3 is CASQQRDSYEQYF. The CDR3 coding sequence is TGTGCCAGCCAACAGAGGGACTCCTACGAGCAGTACTTC.

The rearrangement joins TRBV19 to TRBJ2-7; 9 positions match TRBD2. Germline V CDR1 and CDR2: LNHDA, SQIVND (reference sequence). With 4 bases clipped from V and 4 bases from J, the junction kept 5 bases outside the gene matches. There are 14 residues in the CDR3. The CDR3, as DNA: TGTGCCAGTAGTACTCGGACTAGCGAGTACGAGCAGTACTTC. Translating gives CASSTRTSEYEQYF.

The CDR3 DNA sequence: TGCGCCAGCAGTGAGTCTTACGGCAGCTATGGCTACACCTTC. This gives the protein CASSESYGSYGYTF. V gene TRBV10-2 combines with J gene TRBJ1-2, with D hard to call. The germline gives CDR1 WSHSY, CDR2 SAAADI. V was pared by 0 bases and J by 4 bases, with 9 bases between. The CDR3 totals 14 residues.

The chain joins TRBV29-1 to TRBJ2-3; D is undetermined. V dropped 5 bases and J dropped 2 bases, with 11 bases sitting between them. The V gene's germline CDR1 is SQVTM and CDR2 ANQGSEA. The CDR3 runs to 13 residues. The chain's CDR3 is CSVPRPSTDTQYF. DNA for the CDR3: TGCAGCGTTCCCCGCCCTTCCACAGATACGCAGTATTTT.

The rearrangement uses TRBV6-5 and TRBJ2-7; a weak D match, TRBD2 (6 bases). Trimming took off 5 bases at V and 7 bases at J, with 15 bases between the two ends. Germline CDR1 reads MNHEY; CDR2 reads SVGAGI. CDR3 length: 13 residues. The CDR3 DNA sequence: TGTGCCAGCAGTATTTCCGAGGGGAGGGAGCAGTACTTC. It specifies CASSISEGREQYF.

This clone was observed a single time. The chain links TRBV7-2 to TRBJ1-4, with D perhaps TRBD1 (6 bases). CDR1 SGHTA and CDR2 FQGNSA come from the germline V gene. The CDR3 has 15 amino acids. V lost 5 bases and J lost 8, with 18 bases in between. The CDR3 DNA is TGTGCCAGCAGCCTGTTGCGGGGGGCGCGAGAAAAACTGTTTTTT. This gives the protein CASSLLRGAREKLFF.

The chain uses TRBV15 and TRBJ2-1, with D possibly called TRBD1 or TRBD2 (6 bases each). Trimming stripped 0 bases from V and 12 bases from J, with 18 bases between. The CDR3 covers 15 residues. Germline-derived CDR1 and CDR2 are LNHNV and YYDKDF (reference sequence). This CDR3 reads CATSRDPPGARGQFF. The CDR3 nucleotides are TGTGCCACCAGCAGAGATCCACCGGGGGCTCGCGGGCAGTTCTTC.

The chain combines TRBV27 with TRBJ1-4; no definite D call. The CDR3 covers 11 residues. From germline, CDR1 is MNHEY and CDR2 SMNVEV (reference sequence). V lost 6 bases to trimming and J lost 4 bases, with 3 bases between them. The CDR3 spells CASSFNEKLFF. The CDR3 region has the DNA TGTGCCAGCAGCTTTAATGAAAAACTGTTTTTT. Full variable domain (remainder filled in from reference TRBV27 and TRBJ1-4): EAQVTQNPRYLITVTGKKLTVTCSQNMNHEYMSWYRQDPGLGLRQIYYSMNVEVTDKGDVPEGYKVSRKEKRNFPLILESPSPNQTSLYFCASSFNEKLFFGSGTQLSVL.

The chain carries TRBV6-1 and TRBJ1-1; 10 nucleotides line up with TRBD1. Germline loops: CDR1 MNHNS, CDR2 SASEGT. The length of the CDR3 is 14 residues. V was pared by 7 bases and J by 6 bases, with 8 bases of the junction left unmatched. The CDR3 sequence: CASNNRDRGAEAFF. The CDR3 DNA reads TGTGCCAGCAATAACCGGGACAGGGGAGCTGAAGCTTTCTTT.

The chain uses TRBV5-1 and TRBJ2-5; a possible D gene is TRBD2 (5 bases). V was clipped by 9 bases and J by 5 bases, with 20 bases between them. Germline V gene data show CDR1 as SGHRS and CDR2 as YFSETQ. The length of the CDR3 is 14 residues. CDR3 bases: TGCGCCACCAAAGATCGGGATGTGGCGGAGACCCAGTACTTC. Residues: CATKDRDVAETQYF.

This clone was recorded once. The rearrangement joins TRBV7-8 to TRBJ1-6, with 7 bases that match TRBD1. CDR1 SGHVS and CDR2 FQNEAQ come from the germline V gene. V lost 4 bases, J lost 7 bases, and 4 bases stayed unmatched. There are 14 residues in the CDR3. As DNA, the CDR3 is TGTGCCAGCAGCTCCCGGGACAGCAATTCACCCCTCCACTTT. Protein sequence: CASSSRDSNSPLHF.

This chain uses TRBV28 with TRBJ1-3; no reliable D call. Between the trimmed V and J ends, which lost 5 bases and 7 bases, there was a span of 15 bases. Germline values: CDR1 MDHEN, CDR2 SYDVKM. The CDR3 consists of 14 residues. The CDR3 nucleotides are TGTGCCAGCAGTGCGATGACGAGGCTCAACACCATATATTTT. Translated, it gives CASSAMTRLNTIYF.